The 23 T cell receptor beta chains reported below all come from one sample, sequenced in a study of blood T cell repertoires in COVID-19. Clones were read by immunoSEQ multiplex PCR, and TCRdb kept only the in-frame ones, dropping some. The sample records approximately 210,000 clones, approximately 86% being singletons. Sample: peripheral blood. These receptors were collected from a man in his 60s with COVID-19, enrolled during active disease.

The rearrangement uses TRBV6-5 and TRBJ2-7; perhaps TRBD2 as D (5 bases). This CDR3 is 13 amino acids long. Germline CDR1 MNHEY, CDR2 SVGAGI. Deletions cut 6 bases from V and 1 base from J, with 10 bases between. In DNA form, the CDR3 reads TGTGCCAGCAGGGGGTGGGAGTCCTACGAGCAGTACTTC. Amino acid sequence: CASRGWESYEQYF.

This clone turned up a few times. V and J are TRBV7-2 and TRBJ1-4; D is perhaps TRBD1 (5 bases). CDR3 length equals 15 residues. Germline CDR1 SGHTA, CDR2 FQGNSA. V lost 5 bases, J lost 4 bases, and 14 bases lay in between. CDR3 DNA: TGTGCCAGCAGCCTCGCCGGGGGGTATAATGAAAAACTGTTTTTT. Its protein product is CASSLAGGYNEKLFF.

The rearrangement uses TRBV5-4 and TRBJ2-7; D not resolved. Germline V lookup: CDR1 SGHNT, CDR2 YYREEE (reference sequence). CDR3 length: 11 residues. V was clipped by 3 bases and J by 3 bases, with 4 bases between them. The CDR3, as DNA: TGTGCCAGCAGCTCACTCTACGAGCAGTACTTC. It translates to CASSSLYEQYF. The full variable domain, its missing parts supplied by reference TRBV5-4 and TRBJ2-7, is ETGVTQSPTHLIKTRGQQVTLRCSSQSGHNTVSWYQQALGQGPQFIFQYYREEENGRGNFPPRFSGLQFPNYSSELNVNALELDDSALYLCASSSLYEQYFGPGTRLTVT.

The chain is built from TRBV30 and TRBJ2-1; 10 bases are shared with TRBD2. The germline gives CDR1 GTSNPN, CDR2 SVGIG (reference sequence). CDR3 length equals 14 residues. With 2 bases clipped from V and 9 bases from J, the junction kept 7 bases outside the gene matches. CDR3 in DNA: TGTGCCTGGAGTCGAGCGGGAGGGTTTACTGAGCAGTTCTTC. Amino acid sequence: CAWSRAGGFTEQFF.

The rearrangement uses TRBV6-1 and TRBJ1-1; D unresolved. The CDR3 loop spans 13 amino acids. Trimming took 1 base from V and 1 from J, leaving 4 bases between them. Germline values: CDR1 MNHNS, CDR2 SASEGT. The CDR3: CASSEGANTEAFF. CDR3 coding DNA: TGTGCCAGCAGTGAAGGCGCGAACACTGAAGCTTTCTTT.

This sequence joins TRBV5-1 and TRBJ2-3; a possible D gene is TRBD2 (5 bases). CDR3 size: 13 residues. Trimming stripped 1 base from V and 5 bases from J, with 8 bases between. Germline V CDR1 and CDR2: SGHRS, YFSETQ. As DNA, the CDR3 is TGCGCCAGCAGCTTGACGGGGAGAGATACGCAGTATTTT. Its protein product is CASSLTGRDTQYF.

The chain is built from TRBV6-5 and TRBJ1-6; D is uncertain. CDR3 size: 15 residues. The germline V gene encodes CDR1 MNHEY and CDR2 SVGAGI. Trimming left V 2 bases short and J 2 bases short, with 7 bases between. The CDR3 bases are TGTGCCAGCAGTTACGGGCAGCCCTATAATTCACCCCTCCACTTT. This gives the protein CASSYGQPYNSPLHF.

The V gene is TRBV10-3, the J gene TRBJ1-2, with TRBD1 identical over 7 bases. With V trimmed by 4 bases and J by 3 bases, 2 bases remained unmatched. CDR1 and CDR2 (germline): ENHRY, SYGVKD. The CDR3 runs to 13 residues. The CDR3 DNA reads TGTGCCATCAGTGCTGGACAGGACTATGGCTACACCTTC. Translation gives CAISAGQDYGYTF.

This chain connects TRBV6-5 to TRBJ2-1; tentative D call: TRBD1 (6 bases). V dropped 0 bases and J dropped 4 bases, with 10 bases sitting between them. Germline CDR1 MNHEY, CDR2 SVGAGI. This CDR3 spans 15 amino acids. CDR3 sequence (DNA): TGTGCCAGCAGTTACTCGGACAGATTATACAATGAGCAGTTCTTC. This translates into CASSYSDRLYNEQFF.

The chain employs TRBV2 and TRBJ1-2; TRBD1 aligns across 8 bases. The length of the CDR3 is 13 residues. CDR1 and CDR2 from the germline V gene are SNHLY and FYNNEI. Losses at the gene ends were 6 bases for V and 8 bases for J; bases not matched to a gene: 8. CDR3 sequence (DNA): TGTGCCAGCAGCACAACAGGGGGGCGAGGCTACACCTTC. It translates to CASSTTGGRGYTF. Combining the CDR3 with reference TRBV2 and TRBJ1-2 gives the whole variable domain EPEVTQTPSHQVTQMGQEVILRCVPISNHLYFYWYRQILGQKVEFLVSFYNNEISEKSEIFDDQFSVERPDGSNFTLKIRSTKLEDSAMYFCASSTTGGRGYTFGSGTRLTVV.

The chain links TRBV6-5 to TRBJ2-6; D is unresolved. V shed 1 base and J shed 0 bases, with 7 bases lying between them. Germline CDR1 is MNHEY and CDR2 is SVGAGI. There are 16 residues in the CDR3. The CDR3 loop reads CASSYWLSSGANVLTF. The CDR3 nucleotides are TGTGCCAGCAGTTACTGGCTCAGCTCTGGGGCCAACGTCCTGACTTTC.

This chain connects TRBV28 to TRBJ1-2; TRBD1 is a possible D gene (6 bases). The CDR3 contains 14 residues. Trimming removed 5 bases from V and 7 bases from J, with 17 bases in between. CDR1 and CDR2 (germline): MDHEN, SYDVKM. The chain's CDR3 is CASSRDTYYVGYTF. The CDR3 nucleotides are TGTGCCAGCAGTAGGGACACCTACTATGTTGGCTACACCTTC.

V gene TRBV5-1 combines with J gene TRBJ1-1, with D maybe TRBD1 (6 bases). The CDR3 has 15 residues. Trimming took 4 bases from V and 3 from J, leaving 16 bases between them. The germline CDR1 and CDR2 sequences are SGHRS and YFSETQ. The CDR3 reads CASSPTWTAYTEAFF. The CDR3 region has the DNA TGCGCCAGCAGCCCGACGTGGACAGCGTACACTGAAGCTTTCTTT.

The chain is built from TRBV7-9 and TRBJ2-7; 14 bases align to TRBD2. The V and J ends lost 6 bases and 8 bases, in that order; junction bases with no gene match: 12. The CDR3 is 16 amino acids. CDR1 is SEHNR, CDR2 FQNEAQ, per germline (reference sequence). The DNA of the CDR3 is TGTGCCAGCAGGACTGTCTCGGGGACTAGCGGGAGTAAGCAGTACTTC. Protein product: CASRTVSGTSGSKQYF.

The chain employs TRBV29-1 and TRBJ2-7, with D possibly TRBD1 on 5 matching bases. From germline, CDR1 is SQVTM and CDR2 ANQGSEA. Trimming stripped 2 bases from V and 6 bases from J, with 11 bases between. There are 12 residues in the CDR3. CDR3 nucleotide sequence: TGCAGCGTTGAATGGCAAGGGGTCGAGCAGTACTTC. This translates into CSVEWQGVEQYF.

CDR3 amino acids: CATSRVGSGRLQETQYF. CDR3 DNA sequence: TGTGCCACCAGCAGAGTAGGTAGCGGGAGACTTCAAGAGACCCAGTACTTC. This chain uses TRBV15 with TRBJ2-5, with 9 positions matching TRBD2. Trimming removed 1 base from V and 2 bases from J; junction bases left unmatched: 8. The germline CDR1 and CDR2 sequences are LNHNV and YYDKDF (reference sequence). The CDR3 covers 17 residues.

The chain recombines TRBV5-4 with TRBJ2-1, with 10 bases fitting TRBD1. The germline gives CDR1 SGHNT, CDR2 YYREEE (reference sequence). V was pared by 4 bases and J by 7 bases, with 8 bases of the junction left unmatched. The length of the CDR3 is 15 residues. In DNA, the CDR3 is TGTGCCAGCAGCCCCGGGACAGGGGTACGGAATGAGCAGTTCTTC. The encoded protein is CASSPGTGVRNEQFF. The full variable domain, its missing parts supplied by reference TRBV5-4 and TRBJ2-1, is ETGVTQSPTHLIKTRGQQVTLRCSSQSGHNTVSWYQQALGQGPQFIFQYYREEENGRGNFPPRFSGLQFPNYSSELNVNALELDDSALYLCASSPGTGVRNEQFFGPGTRLTVL.

The chain carries TRBV28 and TRBJ2-1; 10 nucleotides align to TRBD2. V trimming: 7 bases; J trimming: 5 bases; junction bases outside the gene matches: 5. The germline CDR1 and CDR2 sequences are MDHEN and SYDVKM. The CDR3 runs 14 residues. The CDR3 reads CASTSTSGDNEQFF. The CDR3, as DNA: TGTGCCAGCACCTCAACTAGCGGGGACAATGAGCAGTTCTTC.

The rearrangement uses TRBV6-5 and TRBJ2-7; D remains ambiguous. The CDR3 has 14 residues. Trimming removed 10 bases at V and 3 bases at J, with 19 bases between. Germline CDR1 and CDR2: MNHEY and SVGAGI. The DNA for the CDR3 is TGTGCCACCACGAGGCTCATGGGTGGCTACGAGCAGTACTTC. It encodes CATTRLMGGYEQYF.

V and J are TRBV4-1 and TRBJ2-7; 11 bases match TRBD1. CDR1 and CDR2 from the germline V gene are MGHRA and YSYEKL. The V and J ends lost 3 bases and 0 bases, in that order; junction bases with no gene match: 1. The CDR3 runs 15 residues. CDR3 loop: CASSQGQGGSYEQYF. CDR3 DNA sequence: TGCGCCAGCAGCCAGGGACAGGGGGGCTCCTACGAGCAGTACTTC.

The chain carries TRBV21-1 and TRBJ1-6; TRBD1, as called in the table, went unchecked against the DNA. TRBV21-1 corresponds to a pseudogene. The CDR3 has 15 residues. This CDR3 reads CASSSRDRGFSPLHF. For the CDR3, the DNA is TGTGCCAGCAGCTCCCGGGACAGGGGTTTCTCACCCCTCCACTTT.

This chain links TRBV19 with TRBJ1-6, with D perhaps TRBD1 (5 bases). Looked up from germline, CDR1 is LNHDA and CDR2 is SQIVND (reference sequence). V was pared by 1 base and J by 6 bases, with 10 bases between. The CDR3 totals 15 residues. This CDR3 is CASSIVGRGNSPLHF. DNA of the CDR3: TGTGCCAGTAGTATAGTGGGAAGGGGTAATTCACCCCTCCACTTT.

The CDR3 nucleotides read TGCGCCAGCAGCCTAACAGGGTTCGAAGCTTTCTTT. Translation: CASSLTGFEAFF. V usage is TRBV5-1 and J usage is TRBJ1-1, with D possibly TRBD1 on 6 matching bases. Trimming cost V 4 bases and J 8 bases, with 12 bases left between them. The CDR3 is 12 amino acids. CDR1 is SGHRS, CDR2 YFSETQ, per germline.